A selection of T cell receptor beta chains follows, all from one sample in a study of T-cell reconstitution after alpha-beta-depleted transplantation in children. MiXCR was run by TCRdb on the PCR reads, yielding one entry per CDR3 protein. Counted here are hundreds of thousands of distinct CDR3 sequences, 15% to 20% occurring once; the ten biggest clones make up roughly 40%. The material sequenced was PBMCs, mostly from graft donor cells, taken 360 days after TCRalphabeta/CD19-depleted stem cell transplant. Source of these receptors: a male patient aged 2-15 years who had a stem cell transplant for acute lymphoblastic leukemia, so the T cells may come from the graft donor. Both conserved end residues are part of each CDR3. D genes are given only for firm matches. Only part of the rows carry a size: once, few, many, or a class if the clone is expanded.

abundance	d_gene	v_gene	j_gene	len	CDR3nt	CDR3aa
few	.	TRBV29-1	TRBJ2-1	14	TGCAGCGTTGAAGGGAGGCTGGGTTACAATGAGCAGTTCTTC	CSVEGRLGYNEQFF
few	TRBD2	TRBV12-3/TRBV12-4	TRBJ2-7	15	TGTGCCAGCAGCCCGGTGCGGGGGGGACGATACGAGCAGTACTTC	CASSPVRGGRYEQYF
.	.	TRBV29-1	TRBJ2-1	13	TGCAGCTATGAACTAGTGGGGTTTTTAGAGCAGTTCTTC	CSYELVGFLEQFF
many	.	TRBV18	TRBJ2-5	13	TGTGCCAGCTCACCCGCAATTGAAGAGACCCAGTACTTC	CASSPAIEETQYF
few	.	TRBV15	TRBJ2-1	11	TGTGCCACCAGCTTCGTAAATGAGCAGTTCTTC	CATSFVNEQFF
.	.	TRBV28	TRBJ2-7	18	TGTGCCAGCAGTCCACTTATGACCAGGGTCCCGGTCAGTTACGAGCAGTACTTC	CASSPLMTRVPVSYEQYF
.	TRBD1	TRBV12-3/TRBV12-4	TRBJ1-1	14	TGTGCCAGCAGCTCATGGACAGGGTACACTGAAGCTTTCTTT	CASSSWTGYTEAFF
.	TRBD2	TRBV9	TRBJ2-1	15	TGTGCCAGCAGCGTAGTGGGACTAGACTACAATGAGCAGTTCTTC	CASSVVGLDYNEQFF
.	TRBD1	TRBV7-2	TRBJ2-7	16	TGTGCCAGCAGCTTACAGGGGGCTCTACTCTCCTACGAGCAGTACTTC	CASSLQGALLSYEQYF
.	.	TRBV27	TRBJ2-1	15	TGTGCCAGCAGTTTAGGAGGACCTCCGCGGGGTGAGCAGTTCTTC	CASSLGGPPRGEQFF
few	.	TRBV25-1	TRBJ2-7	13	TGTGCCAGCAGTGCCCTTACGACCTACGAGCAGTACTTC	CASSALTTYEQYF
few	.	TRBV4-3	TRBJ1-3	15	TGCGCCAGCAGCCCCAGTCGGGGCTCTGGAAACACCATATATTTT	CASSPSRGSGNTIYF
.	.	TRBV7-2	TRBJ2-3	16	TGTGCCAGCAGCTTAGCTGGGACGCAACCGGAGGATACGCAGTATTTT	CASSLAGTQPEDTQYF
many	TRBD2	TRBV20-1	TRBJ2-1	13	TGCAGTGCCCCGTCTAGCGGACCCAATGAGCAGTTCTTC	CSAPSSGPNEQFF
.	TRBD1	TRBV28	TRBJ1-5	14	TGTGCCAGCAGCCTCGACAGGGACAATCAGCCCCAGCATTTT	CASSLDRDNQPQHF
.	TRBD1	TRBV5-5	TRBJ2-5	13	TGTGCCAGCAGCAAGGGGGCCAGAGAGACCCAGTACTTC	CASSKGARETQYF
.	.	TRBV18	TRBJ2-1	12	TGTGCCAGCTCACCACGTGGACAGAGTCTGTTCTTC	CASSPRGQSLFF
once	TRBD1	TRBV9	TRBJ1-4	16	TGTGCCAGCAGCTTTGAGGCCGGGACAGGGAATGAAAAACTGTTTTTT	CASSFEAGTGNEKLFF
.	.	TRBV4-3	TRBJ1-4	15	TGCGCCAGCAGCCAAGATCTCGGGCGTAATGAAAAACTGTTTTTT	CASSQDLGRNEKLFF
few	TRBD1	TRBV5-1	TRBJ2-7	13	TGCGCCAGCCGGGACAGGGAATCCTACGAGCAGTACTTC	CASRDRESYEQYF
few	TRBD1	TRBV28	TRBJ1-2	14	TGTGCCAGCAAGTCGGGACAGGGCCTCTATGGCTACACCTTC	CASKSGQGLYGYTF
.	.	TRBV9	TRBJ1-1	14	TGTGCCAGCAGTCTAGACCCTTGGGAGACTGAAGCTTTCTTT	CASSLDPWETEAFF
many	.	TRBV12-3/TRBV12-4	TRBJ2-1	14	TGTGCCAGCAGTACCCCGCGGACCTACAATGAGCAGTTCTTC	CASSTPRTYNEQFF
.	.	TRBV5-1	TRBJ2-1	12	TGCGCCAGCAGCTATAAGCGGAATGAGCAGTTCTTC	CASSYKRNEQFF
.	.	TRBV7-2	TRBJ2-1	15	TGTGCCAGCAGCTGGTCGGGGGGCGGGTACAATGAGCAGTTCTTC	CASSWSGGGYNEQFF
few	TRBD2	TRBV7-2	TRBJ2-3	18	TGTGCCAGCAGGATGAGAGCGGGAGGGTGGGCAAGCACAGATACGCAGTATTTT	CASRMRAGGWASTDTQYF
many	.	TRBV2	TRBJ2-5	12	TGTGCCAGCCGGAGGGACGGCGAGACCCAGTACTTC	CASRRDGETQYF
many	TRBD1	TRBV4-1	TRBJ2-2	16	TGCGCCAGCAGCCAACACAGGGGGGAGGACACCGGGGAGCTGTTTTTT	CASSQHRGEDTGELFF
.	TRBD2	TRBV18	TRBJ2-7	15	TGTGCCAGCTCACCTCTTAGCGGGAACTCCTACGAGCAGTACTTC	CASSPLSGNSYEQYF
many	.	TRBV7-9	TRBJ2-2	14	TGTGCCAGCACGTTCCCCCGGGTCACCGGGGAGCTGTTTTTT	CASTFPRVTGELFF
.	.	TRBV12-3/TRBV12-4	TRBJ2-3	15	TGTGCCAGCAGTCGGCTAAGGGGGAGAACAGATACGCAGTATTTT	CASSRLRGRTDTQYF
.	.	TRBV16	TRBJ2-3	14	TGTGCCAGCAGCCCCAGCGCTTACACAGATACGCAGTATTTT	CASSPSAYTDTQYF
.	.	TRBV4-1	TRBJ2-7	15	TGCGCCAGCAGCCAAGGGGCTTTTCCCCACTACGAGCAGTACTTC	CASSQGAFPHYEQYF
few	TRBD2	TRBV10-3	TRBJ2-7	14	TGTGCCATCAGTGATTGGGGGGGAAGCTACGAGCAGTACTTC	CAISDWGGSYEQYF
few	TRBD2	TRBV15	TRBJ2-3	17	TGTGCCACCAGCCCCGCTAGCGGGAGGGCCGTGGCAGATACGCAGTATTTT	CATSPASGRAVADTQYF
.	.	TRBV15	TRBJ2-3	16	TGTGCCACCAGCAGAGATGTTAGCAGACCCACAGATACGCAGTATTTT	CATSRDVSRPTDTQYF
.	TRBD1	TRBV7-9	TRBJ2-3	15	TGTGCCAGCAGCCGACAGGGGGTTGGTGCAGATACGCAGTATTTT	CASSRQGVGADTQYF
many	.	TRBV25-1	TRBJ2-7	12	TGTGCCAGTCAACCCGACAGCTACGAGCAGTACTTC	CASQPDSYEQYF
.	TRBD1	TRBV11-2	TRBJ2-1	15	TGTGCCAGCAGCTCGGGACAGGGGGCCGACAATGAGCAGTTCTTC	CASSSGQGADNEQFF
many	.	TRBV6-5	TRBJ2-1	14	TGTGCCAGCAGGCGAGAAGGGGTCTACAATGAGCAGTTCTTC	CASRREGVYNEQFF
few	TRBD1	TRBV28	TRBJ2-3	17	TGTGCCAGCAGTTTCCGGACAGGGGTGTTCTACACAGATACGCAGTATTTT	CASSFRTGVFYTDTQYF
many	TRBD2	TRBV9	TRBJ2-1	16	TGTGCCAGCAGCGCCAGACTAGCGGGGGGAGTCGGGGAGCAGTTCTTC	CASSARLAGGVGEQFF
.	.	TRBV5-1	TRBJ2-5	14	TGCGCCAGCAGCTTGGCCGCAGGAGAAGAGACCCAGTACTTC	CASSLAAGEETQYF
.	.	TRBV4-3	TRBJ2-7	15	TGCGCCAGCAGCCAAGATTTCGCCGACTCCTACGAGCAGTACTTC	CASSQDFADSYEQYF